The rows below give T cell receptor beta chains drawn from one sample of a study of blood T cell repertoires in COVID-19. Assay used: immunoSEQ multiplex PCR; TCRdb lists only in-frame clones, some missing. The table includes around 390,000 clones, approximately 87% detected once. Sequenced sample: PBMCs or T cells enriched from blood (not recorded which). The receptors shown here come from a woman aged 50 to 60 who had recovered from COVID-19. Each CDR3 is given with its conserved first and last residue. D genes are given only for firm matches. Expanded clones get a size class; other rows say once, few or many, or leave the size out.

>TRBJ1-1|.|18|TRBD1|TRBV3-1/TRBV3-2
TGTGCCAGCAGCCAAGAAGTATGGCGCAGGGACAGGAACACTGAAGCTTTCTTT
CASSQEVWRRDRNTEAFF
>TRBJ1-5|.|14|.|TRBV27
TGTGCCAGCAGTAGAGGACAGAGCAATCAGCCCCAGCATTTT
CASSRGQSNQPQHF
>TRBJ1-2|.|14|.|TRBV9
TGTGCCAGCAGCGTAGCAGGATTCGCTGATGGCTACACCTTC
CASSVAGFADGYTF
>TRBJ2-7|.|12|.|TRBV10-3
TGTGCCATCAGTTCCCGACTAGACGAGCAGTACTTC
CAISSRLDEQYF
>TRBJ1-6|few|14|.|TRBV19
TGTGCCAGTACTAGAGCAGGGGTGAATTCACCCCTCCACTTT
CASTRAGVNSPLHF
>TRBJ1-6|.|13|.|TRBV10-3
TGTGCCATCACCCAGGAAGTAGGCTCACCCCTCCACTTT
CAITQEVGSPLHF
>TRBJ2-2|.|15|.|TRBV2
TGTGCCAGCAGCCGGGAAGCGGTGAACACCGGGGAGCTGTTTTTT
CASSREAVNTGELFF
>TRBJ2-7|.|15|TRBD1|TRBV6-5
TGTGCCAGCAGTTACACACAGGGGGCGTCCGGCGAGCAGTACTTC
CASSYTQGASGEQYF
>TRBJ1-5|.|16|.|TRBV21-1
TGTGCCAGCAACCCCGTCCGGGGTAGGATAAATCAGCCCCAGCATTTT
CASNPVRGRINQPQHF
>TRBJ1-6|.|11|TRBD1|TRBV7-9
TGTGCCAGCAGCTTAGGACAGGGCTTTTACTTT
CASSLGQGFYF
>TRBJ1-6|few|17|.|TRBV4-1
TGCGCCAGCAGCCAAGTTGGGCAGTGGGGAGTAAATTCACCCCTCCACTTT
CASSQVGQWGVNSPLHF
>TRBJ1-2|.|15|.|TRBV5-1
TGCGCCAGCAGCGGAGGGGTTAACGAGGCCTATGGCTACACCTTC
CASSGGVNEAYGYTF
>TRBJ1-2|.|14|.|TRBV30
TGTGCCTGGAGGACCGCAGGGTTACTCTATGGCTACACCTTC
CAWRTAGLLYGYTF
>TRBJ1-2|.|15|TRBD1|TRBV3-1/TRBV3-2
TGTGCCAGCAGCCGACAGGGGGCCAAGACCTATGGCTACACCTTC
CASSRQGAKTYGYTF
>TRBJ2-1|once|16|TRBD2|TRBV2
TGTGCCAGCAGTGACTTAGCGGGGGGTCCCTACAATGAGCAGTTCTTC
CASSDLAGGPYNEQFF
>TRBJ1-2|.|14|TRBD1|TRBV4-3
TGCGCCAGCAGCCAAGCCACAGGGGCTGGAAGCTACACCTTC
CASSQATGAGSYTF
>TRBJ2-7|.|17|TRBD1|TRBV5-1
TGCGCCAGCAGCCTGGGGACAGCTATCGATAGCTCCTACGAGCAGTACTTC
CASSLGTAIDSSYEQYF
>TRBJ2-7|.|14|TRBD1|TRBV11-2
TGTGCCAGCAGCTCGGACAGGGGGCAATACGAGCAGTACTTC
CASSSDRGQYEQYF
>TRBJ1-5|.|16|.|TRBV7-8
TGTGCCAGCAGCTTAGGCGGACAGTTCTACAATCAGCCCCAGCATTTT
CASSLGGQFYNQPQHF
>TRBJ2-5|.|14|.|TRBV20-1
TGCAGTGCTAGTCGCGGGCAAACGGCGGAGACCCAGTACTTC
CSASRGQTAETQYF
>TRBJ2-1|.|14|TRBD2|TRBV30
TGTGCCTGGAGTGTACTAAGCGGGGGGGCTGAGCAGTTCTTC
CAWSVLSGGAEQFF
>TRBJ2-1|.|14|TRBD2|TRBV29-1
TGCAGCGTTTCCTTTTGGGAGGGTAGCAATGAGCAGTTCTTC
CSVSFWEGSNEQFF
>TRBJ1-2|.|19|TRBD1|TRBV19
TGTGCCAGTAGTATAGACCACCGTCGCCGGGACAGGGGATTGTTTGGCTACACCTTC
CASSIDHRRRDRGLFGYTF
>TRBJ2-5|.|12|.|TRBV5-1
TGCGCCAGCAGCCGGGACAAAGAGACCCAGTACTTC
CASSRDKETQYF
>TRBJ1-2|.|15|.|TRBV9
TGTGCCAGCAGCGTAGGCGGACTACCGATCTATGGCTACACCTTC
CASSVGGLPIYGYTF
>TRBJ1-1|.|14|.|TRBV6-5
TGTGCCAGCAGTCAGGGTGCGATGGGGGGGGGAGCTTTCTTT
CASSQGAMGGGAFF
>TRBJ2-7|.|15|TRBD2|TRBV5-1
TGCGCCAGCAGCTTGGCGGGGGGACGGTCCTACGAGCAGTACTTC
CASSLAGGRSYEQYF
>TRBJ2-3|.|16|TRBD2|TRBV2
TGTGTAGCCCGGAGACTAGCGGGGGGGAGCACAGATACGCAGTATTTT
CVARRLAGGSTDTQYF
>TRBJ1-2|.|13|.|TRBV6-2/TRBV6-3
TGTGCCAGCAGTTACGTGACAAACTATGGCTACACCTTC
CASSYVTNYGYTF
>TRBJ1-2|.|13|.|TRBV6-2/TRBV6-3
TGTGCCAGCAGTTACGACACCACCTATGGCTACACCTTC
CASSYDTTYGYTF
>TRBJ1-5|.|16|TRBD1|TRBV28
TGTGCCAGCAGTTTTGCCCGGGACAGGAGCAATCAGCCCCAGCATTTT
CASSFARDRSNQPQHF
>TRBJ2-7|.|14|.|TRBV7-2
TGTGCCAGCAGCCCAGGCGTCGGTGCCTACGAGCAGTACTTC
CASSPGVGAYEQYF